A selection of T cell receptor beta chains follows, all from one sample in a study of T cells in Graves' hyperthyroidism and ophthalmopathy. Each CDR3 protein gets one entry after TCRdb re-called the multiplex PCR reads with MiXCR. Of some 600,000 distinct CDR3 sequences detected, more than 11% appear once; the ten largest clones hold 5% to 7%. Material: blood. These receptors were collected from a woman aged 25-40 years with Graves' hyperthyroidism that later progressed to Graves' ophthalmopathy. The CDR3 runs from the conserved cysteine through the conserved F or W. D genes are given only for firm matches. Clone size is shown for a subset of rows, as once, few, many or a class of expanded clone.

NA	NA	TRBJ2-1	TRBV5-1	CASSPGWASYNEQFF	TGCGCCAGCAGCCCTGGTTGGGCCTCCTACAATGAGCAGTTCTTC
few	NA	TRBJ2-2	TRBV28	CASSPRGWGELFF	TGTGCCAGCAGTCCCCGGGGGTGGGGGGAGCTGTTTTTT
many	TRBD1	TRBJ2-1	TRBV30	CAWSGDSYNEQFF	TGTGCCTGGAGTGGGGACAGTTACAATGAGCAGTTCTTC
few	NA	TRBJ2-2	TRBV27	CASSGTHTGELFF	TGTGCCAGCAGCGGGACTCACACCGGGGAGCTGTTTTTT
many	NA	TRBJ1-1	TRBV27	CASSPLGTEAFF	TGTGCCAGCAGCCCCCTGGGCACTGAAGCTTTCTTT
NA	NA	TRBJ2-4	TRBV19	CASSPSGRGANGDIQYF	TGTGCCAGTAGTCCCTCTGGACGGGGGGCAAATGGGGACATTCAGTACTTC
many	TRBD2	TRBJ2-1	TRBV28	CASSPLTSGRAEGQFF	TGTGCCAGCAGTCCCCTTACGAGCGGGAGGGCCGAGGGGCAGTTCTTC
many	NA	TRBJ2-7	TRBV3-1	CASSQSDPYEQYF	TGTGCCAGCAGCCAATCTGACCCTTACGAGCAGTACTTC
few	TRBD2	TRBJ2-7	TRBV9	CASSVSGGTTYEQYF	TGTGCCAGCAGCGTTAGCGGGGGGACGACCTACGAGCAGTACTTC
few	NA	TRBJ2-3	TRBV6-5	CASSYNSRPDTQYF	TGTGCCAGCAGTTACAATAGTAGGCCAGATACGCAGTATTTT
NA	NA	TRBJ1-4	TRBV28	CASKKESEKLFF	TGTGCCAGCAAGAAGGAAAGTGAAAAACTGTTTTTT
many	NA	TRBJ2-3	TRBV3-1	CASSGIAADTQYF	TGTGCCAGCAGCGGAATAGCGGCAGATACGCAGTATTTT
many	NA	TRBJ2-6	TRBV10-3	CAISPPGNLRANVLTF	TGTGCCATCAGTCCGCCGGGAAACCTAAGGGCCAACGTCCTGACTTTC
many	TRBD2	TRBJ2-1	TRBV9	CASSPRLADYNEQFF	TGTGCCAGCAGCCCTCGACTAGCGGACTACAATGAGCAGTTCTTC
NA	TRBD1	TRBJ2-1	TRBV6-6	CASSYMTGAYNEQFF	TGTGCCAGCAGTTACATGACAGGGGCCTACAATGAGCAGTTCTTC
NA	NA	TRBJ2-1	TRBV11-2	CASSLELQVSYNEQFF	TGTGCCAGCAGCTTAGAGTTGCAGGTCTCCTACAATGAGCAGTTCTTC
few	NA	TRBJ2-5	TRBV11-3	CASSSPLQLAAETQYF	TGTGCCAGCAGCTCCCCACTTCAACTAGCTGCGGAGACCCAGTACTTC
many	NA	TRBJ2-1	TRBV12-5	CASGLVGNYNEQFF	TGTGCTAGTGGTTTGGTCGGAAATTACAATGAGCAGTTCTTC
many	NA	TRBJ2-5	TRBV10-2	CASRQHQETQYF	TGCGCCAGCAGACAGCACCAAGAGACCCAGTACTTC
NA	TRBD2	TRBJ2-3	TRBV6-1	CASNQLAGDTDTQYF	TGTGCCAGCAACCAACTAGCGGGAGACACAGATACGCAGTATTTT
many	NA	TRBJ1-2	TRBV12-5	CASGLVSGAGRAVYGYTF	TGTGCTAGTGGTTTGGTTTCGGGGGCTGGTAGGGCCGTTTATGGCTACACCTTC
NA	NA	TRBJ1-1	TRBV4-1	CASSQGPNSEAFF	TGCGCCAGCAGCCAAGGCCCCAACAGTGAAGCTTTCTTT
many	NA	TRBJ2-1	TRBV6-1	CASSRDGYNEQFF	TGTGCCAGCAGTAGGGACGGGTACAATGAGCAGTTCTTC
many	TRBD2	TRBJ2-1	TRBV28	CASSLTSGRMSSYNEQFF	TGTGCCAGCAGTTTGACTAGCGGGAGAATGAGCTCCTACAATGAGCAGTTCTTC
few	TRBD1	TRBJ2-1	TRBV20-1	CSARDRTGTYNEQFF	TGCAGTGCTAGAGATCGGACAGGGACCTACAATGAGCAGTTCTTC